These T cell receptor beta chains were read from a single sample in a study of cytotoxic CD8 clonotypes in ibrutinib-treated CLL. The assay was immunoSEQ multiplex PCR, and TCRdb's table has in-frame clones only and misses some. This sample has 200,000 to 250,000 clones, with roughly 70% found just once. The source material was PBMCs, sampled after 24 months of ibrutinib treatment. Every receptor here comes from a human donor with chronic lymphocytic leukemia. Each CDR3 is given with its conserved first and last residue. A D gene is named only where the DNA matches it firmly. Some rows have no size entry. The others give once, few or many, or a class for an expanded clone.

>-|TRBV6-6|-|TRBJ2-3
TGTGCCAGCAGTTTTTGGCCTGGAGGCACAGATACGCAGTATTTT
CASSFWPGGTDTQYF
>-|TRBV6-5|-|TRBJ2-7
TGTGCCAGCAGGTCCGCCGGGACCAACGAGCAGTACTTC
CASRSAGTNEQYF
>-|TRBV28|-|TRBJ2-7
TGTGCCAGCAGTTTGGAGAGCCCTAACTACGAGCAGTACTTC
CASSLESPNYEQYF
>-|TRBV9|-|TRBJ2-1
TGTGCCAGCAGCGTAGGAAAGTGGGGCGAGCAGTTCTTC
CASSVGKWGEQFF
>-|TRBV4-2|-|TRBJ2-6
TGTGCCAGCAGCCCGCGTGGGACGGCCATCAATGGGGCCAACGTCCTGACTTTC
CASSPRGTAINGANVLTF
>TRBD1|TRBV4-1|-|TRBJ1-1
TGCGCCAGCAGCCCAGGGGACAGGGACGCTTTCTTT
CASSPGDRDAFF
>-|TRBV25-1|-|TRBJ2-7
TGTGCCAGCAGTGGGACACCTACCTACGAGCAGTACTTC
CASSGTPTYEQYF
>-|TRBV29-1|-|TRBJ2-5
TGCAGCACTTCAGGGGCCGGGGAGACCCAGTACTTC
CSTSGAGETQYF
>-|TRBV9|few|TRBJ2-7
TGTGCCAGCAGCGTCCGGACAGATTACGAGCAGTACTTC
CASSVRTDYEQYF
>-|TRBV27|-|TRBJ2-7
TGTGCCAGCAGTCTCCCCTACGAGCAGTACTTC
CASSLPYEQYF
>TRBD1|TRBV30|-|TRBJ1-5
TGTGCCTGGAGTCGGACAGGAAACAATCAGCCCCAGCATTTT
CAWSRTGNNQPQHF
>TRBD2|TRBV7-3|-|TRBJ2-1
TGTGCCAGCAGCTTCTTAGCGGGAATGGATGAGCAGTTCTTC
CASSFLAGMDEQFF
>TRBD2|TRBV19|-|TRBJ2-1
TGTGCCAGTAGTACCCAGGGACTAGCGGGAGGGCCGCACAATGAGCAGTTCTTC
CASSTQGLAGGPHNEQFF
>-|TRBV30|-|TRBJ2-7
TGTGCCTGGAGTGAGTGGGGGAGCGGCTACGAGCAGTACTTC
CAWSEWGSGYEQYF
>-|TRBV5-1|-|TRBJ1-5
TGCGCCAGCAGTGTCGGCAACAATCAGCCCCAGCATTTT
CASSVGNNQPQHF
>-|TRBV7-3|few|TRBJ2-3
TGTGCCAGCAGCTTAACACGAGGGCCCCCCGCCCGGGAGTATTTT
CASSLTRGPPAREYF